The present T cell receptor beta chain was sequenced within a study of OX40 agonist ivuxolimab in advanced cancers. Study-wide context: Patients were dosed intravenously with ivuxolimab at 0.01 to 10 mg/kg every 2 weeks. Patients were over 65% male with ages roughly 20 to 85, mean 60.

Here immunoSEQ multiplex PCR was the method, and the copy in TCRdb shows in-frame clones only, minus some. The sample contains some 69,000 clones, about nine tenths of which appear only once. The sample in question was CD4+ or CD8+ T cells sorted from blood, obtained in a trial of the OX40 agonist ivuxolimab. This sequence originates from an adult with an advanced solid tumor such as melanoma, head and neck, liver or kidney cancer.

DNA for the CDR3: TGTGCCAGCAGCAAGCAGGGACTCGGCAATGAGCAGTTCTTC. Translation: CASSKQGLGNEQFF. The chain links TRBV21-1 to TRBJ2-1; TRBD2 is the table's D call and was not checked against the DNA. TRBV21-1 is a pseudogene. This CDR3 comprises 14 residues.